Listed below are T cell receptor beta chains from one sample, sequenced in a study of blood T cell repertoires in COVID-19. Clones were read by immunoSEQ multiplex PCR, and TCRdb kept only the in-frame ones, dropping some. The sample lists approximately 60,000 clones; approximately 79% were seen once. Sequencing input: peripheral blood. All receptors come from a woman older than 75 with active or convalescent COVID-19. Both conserved end residues are part of each CDR3. D genes are given only for firm matches. For some rows the clone size is stated as once, few or many, or as a class when expanded; others skip it.

J gene | D gene | V gene | clone size | CDR3 DNA | CDR3 protein
TRBJ1-6 | NA | TRBV18 | NA | TGTGCCAGCTCCTCCGGACAGCAAAATAATTCACCCCTCCACTTT | CASSSGQQNNSPLHF
TRBJ2-2 | TRBD1 | TRBV18 | NA | TGTGCCAGCTCACAATCAGGGGGCACCGGGGAGCTGTTTTTT | CASSQSGGTGELFF
TRBJ1-2 | NA | TRBV30 | NA | TGTGCCTGGAGTGGGGGGGGAGGCTACACCTTC | CAWSGGGGYTF
TRBJ1-2 | TRBD1 | TRBV6-5 | NA | TGTGCCAGCAGTAGACGGGTGGGACAGGGGGCAGGCTACACCTTC | CASSRRVGQGAGYTF
TRBJ1-2 | NA | TRBV12-3/TRBV12-4 | NA | TGTGCCAGCAGTTTAGATAGTCATTCCTCCTTC | CASSLDSHSSF
TRBJ1-4 | TRBD1 | TRBV11-2 | NA | TGTGCCAGCAGCTGGACAGGGGGCTCTGAAAAACTGTTTTTT | CASSWTGGSEKLFF
TRBJ1-4 | NA | TRBV7-9 | NA | TGTGCCAGCAGCCTATCCCGAACTAATGAAAAACTGTTTTTT | CASSLSRTNEKLFF
TRBJ1-2 | TRBD1 | TRBV7-2 | NA | TGTGCCAGCAGCATGGGACAGGGTTACGGCTACACCTTC | CASSMGQGYGYTF
TRBJ1-4 | TRBD1 | TRBV7-2 | NA | TGTGCCAGCAGCTTAGGGGGACAGACGAATGAAAAACTGTTTTTT | CASSLGGQTNEKLFF
TRBJ2-7 | TRBD2 | TRBV2 | NA | TGTGCCAGCAGTTCCCCCCGGATAGCGGGGGGGCAAGTATACGAGCAGTACTTC | CASSSPRIAGGQVYEQYF
TRBJ1-4 | TRBD1 | TRBV5-5 | NA | TGTGCCAGCAGCTCACCGACAAGGGGGCGTGAAAAACTGTTTTTT | CASSSPTRGREKLFF
TRBJ1-4 | TRBD1 | TRBV5-1 | NA | TGCGCCAGCAGCTTGGACGGGACAGGTGGTGAAAAACTGTTTTTT | CASSLDGTGGEKLFF
TRBJ1-3 | NA | TRBV5-6 | NA | TGTGCCAGCAGCCGGTCCACAGGGCATACTGGCAACACCATATATTTT | CASSRSTGHTGNTIYF
TRBJ2-3 | NA | TRBV11-3 | once | TGTGCCAGCAGCCGGACAGTTTCCACAGATACGCAGTATTTT | CASSRTVSTDTQYF
TRBJ1-2 | TRBD1 | TRBV18 | once | TGTGCCAGCTCACCCGACAGGACAGGGTGGTCTAACTATGGCTACACCTTC | CASSPDRTGWSNYGYTF
TRBJ2-5 | TRBD1 | TRBV27 | NA | TGTGCCAGCAGTTTCTTGGTCCCCAGGCAGGGGGTTCCCCGGGAGACCCAGTACTTC | CASSFLVPRQGVPRETQYF
TRBJ1-5 | NA | TRBV29-1 | NA | TGCAGCGCCGGCGGAGGCAATCAGCCCCAGCATTTT | CSAGGGNQPQHF
TRBJ1-5 | NA | TRBV27 | NA | TGTGCCAGCAGCCTACGGGGGTGGAATAGCAATCAGCCCCAGCATTTT | CASSLRGWNSNQPQHF
TRBJ2-7 | NA | TRBV5-1 | NA | TGCGCCAGCAGCCGGGACTTCAACTACGAGCAGTACTTC | CASSRDFNYEQYF
TRBJ2-1 | NA | TRBV3-1/TRBV3-2 | NA | TGTGCCAGCAGCCAAGAAGTCGGGGGGCCCCTCTCCTACAATGAGCAGTTCTTC | CASSQEVGGPLSYNEQFF
TRBJ2-5 | TRBD2 | TRBV11-2 | NA | TGTGCCAGCAGCCCAAACCCCCTAGCGGGGGGGATGGAGACCCAGTACTTC | CASSPNPLAGGMETQYF
TRBJ2-3 | NA | TRBV6-1 | NA | TGTGCCAGCAGTGAATCCCCGCGAAGCACAGATACGCAGTATTTT | CASSESPRSTDTQYF
TRBJ2-3 | TRBD1 | TRBV29-1 | few | TGCAGCGTAAGAGGGGGGACAGGGGATGTTCCCACAGATACGCAGTATTTT | CSVRGGTGDVPTDTQYF
TRBJ1-1 | TRBD1 | TRBV19 | NA | TGTGCCAGTAGCCAACGACAGGGTAGGACTGAAGCTTTCTTT | CASSQRQGRTEAFF
TRBJ1-2 | TRBD1 | TRBV30 | few | TGTGCCTGGAGTGTAGGTTTCCAGGGGGATCCAGATGGCTACACCTTC | CAWSVGFQGDPDGYTF
TRBJ2-3 | TRBD2 | TRBV5-1 | NA | TGCGCCAGCAGCTTAGGACTAGCGGGGGCTCAGGGGGATACGCAGTATTTT | CASSLGLAGAQGDTQYF
TRBJ2-1 | TRBD2 | TRBV11-2 | few | TGTGCCAGCAGCTGGCAGCGGGGGGGCCAATATGAGCAGTTCTTC | CASSWQRGGQYEQFF
TRBJ2-5 | TRBD2 | TRBV11-2 | NA | TGTGCCAGCAGCCTGAGGGGGACTAGCGGGGGGCCCGAGACCCAGTACTTC | CASSLRGTSGGPETQYF
TRBJ2-1 | TRBD2 | TRBV11-2 | NA | TGTGCCAGCAGCCAAACTCTAGCGGGGGTCAATGAGCAGTTCTTC | CASSQTLAGVNEQFF
TRBJ2-2 | TRBD1 | TRBV7-9 | NA | TGTGCCAGCAGCCCCGAGGGGGCTCACACCGGGGAGCTGTTTTTT | CASSPEGAHTGELFF
TRBJ1-1 | NA | TRBV19 | NA | TGTGCCAGTAGTAAGCCGGGGTCGGGGAACACTGAAGCTTTCTTT | CASSKPGSGNTEAFF
TRBJ1-1 | NA | TRBV19 | NA | TGTGCCAGTACCCCGGGGGGGGCCGGATCCTCAGAAGCTTTCTTT | CASTPGGAGSSEAFF
TRBJ1-3 | NA | TRBV7-2 | NA | TGTGCCAGCAGCTTGACAGAAGTTAAGGGAAACACCATATATTTT | CASSLTEVKGNTIYF
TRBJ2-7 | TRBD1 | TRBV15 | NA | TGTGCCACCAGCAGAGGTGGGACAGAGTCCTACGAGCAGTACTTC | CATSRGGTESYEQYF
TRBJ2-5 | NA | TRBV5-6 | NA | TGTGCCAGCAGCTTGATAGCTAAGTGGGCTAGCCGGGAGACCCAGTACTTC | CASSLIAKWASRETQYF
TRBJ2-3 | TRBD1 | TRBV29-1 | NA | TGCAGCGGCTATACAGGGGGCGGGGGCACAGATACGCAGTATTTT | CSGYTGGGGTDTQYF
TRBJ2-3 | NA | TRBV7-7 | NA | TGTGCTAGCAGCCGCTTGGGCGATACGCAGTATTTT | CASSRLGDTQYF
TRBJ2-7 | TRBD1 | TRBV18 | few | TGTGCCAGCTCACCACCGGGACAGTACTACGAGCAGTACTTC | CASSPPGQYYEQYF
TRBJ1-2 | NA | TRBV18 | NA | TGTGCCAGCTCACCACCGGGGTTATCGCCGGGGGGCTATGGCTACACCTTC | CASSPPGLSPGGYGYTF
TRBJ1-4 | TRBD1 | TRBV7-9 | few | TGTGCCAGCAGCCACCGGGACAGGGGACTTAATGAAAAACTGTTTTTT | CASSHRDRGLNEKLFF
TRBJ2-5 | NA | TRBV10-1 | NA | TGCGCCAGCAGTGAGTCGGCGGGGGCGAAAGAGACCCAGTACTTC | CASSESAGAKETQYF
TRBJ2-3 | TRBD2 | TRBV6-4 | NA | TGTGCCAGCAGTCTAGCGGGGGGTATGAGCACAGATACGCAGTATTTT | CASSLAGGMSTDTQYF
TRBJ1-5 | NA | TRBV7-7 | few | TGTGCTAGCAGCCTAGACAGGTATCAGCCCCAGCATTTT | CASSLDRYQPQHF